The clone carrying this TCR beta chain showed up just once. This record comes from a study of cytomegalovirus exposure and HLA in healthy donors. Sequenced by immunoSEQ multiplex PCR; TCRdb stores in-frame clones only, minus some. The sample contains approximately 180,000 clones, roughly 86% of which appear only once. The V gene's germline CDR1 is MNHNY and CDR2 SVGAGI (reference sequence). V trimming: 4 bases; J trimming: 4 bases; junction bases outside the gene matches: 0. The CDR3 has 14 residues. The chain recombines TRBV6-6 with TRBJ2-7; 14 nucleotides align to TRBD2. This clonotype originated in a woman aged 18-29 years in good health and CMV-seronegative. Specimen: PBMCs. This CDR3 is CASSWTSGRYEQYF. The CDR3 nucleotides are TGTGCCAGCAGTTGGACTAGCGGGAGGTACGAGCAGTACTTC.